This TCR beta chain was found in a study of shared clonotypes between healthy human individuals. Sequencing was performed with immunoSEQ multiplex PCR; in TCRdb, only in-frame clones are kept and a portion is missing. Of 600,000 to 700,000 clones listed, around 78% were seen once; the top ten hold around 2%. Looked up from germline, CDR1 is SGHRS and CDR2 is YFSETQ. This CDR3 has 15 residues. Unmatched junction bases numbered 3, after V lost 4 bases and J lost 5 bases. The source of this sequence is a woman in her thirties in good health. The sample taken for sequencing was memory CD4+ T cells sorted from blood. Described subset: CD45RA-negative fraction. The rearrangement joins TRBV5-1 to TRBJ2-1, with TRBD2 matching over 13 bases. CDR3 bases: TGCGCCAGCAGCCCCGGACTAGCGGGAGACAATGAGCAGTTCTTC. This gives the protein CASSPGLAGDNEQFF.